One sample yielded the 31 T cell receptor beta chains listed below, sequenced in a study of T cells in Graves' hyperthyroidism and ophthalmopathy. Regions amplified from RNA transcripts were the TCR beta CDR3 regions. A set of HTBI primers served as the primers for a first-round RT-PCR of the TCR CDR3. TCRdb analysed the multiplex PCR reads with MiXCR anew, one entry per CDR3 protein. The table has 450,000 to 650,000 distinct CDR3 sequences, approximately 15% seen once. The sequenced material came from blood. All receptors come from a woman aged 18-35 years with Graves' ophthalmopathy.

This clonotype appeared many times. The gene calls are TRBV7-8 and TRBJ2-7; TRBD2 matches 13 bases. V lost 5 bases, J lost 2 bases, and 6 bases stayed unmatched. This CDR3 has 16 residues. The V gene's germline CDR1 is SGHVS and CDR2 FQNEAQ. CDR3 sequence reads: CASSPGLAGSPYEQYF. CDR3 DNA: TGTGCCAGCAGCCCGGGACTAGCGGGAAGTCCCTACGAGCAGTACTTC.

This clonotype has a handful of counts. A much larger clone differs by one base, so this may be a read error. The chain is built from TRBV27 and TRBJ2-7; 9 nucleotides match TRBD2. From germline, CDR1 is MNHEY and CDR2 SMNVEV (reference sequence). The CDR3 runs 15 residues. CDR3 sequence reads: CASSFASGTSYGQYF. In DNA, the CDR3 is TGTGCCAGCAGTTTCGCCTCCGGGACTAGCTACGGGCAGTACTTC.

This clonotype was counted only a few times. The V gene is TRBV30, the J gene TRBJ2-3; D might be TRBD2 (5 bases). V lost 5 bases to trimming and J lost 5 bases, with 17 bases between them. The CDR3 extends over 14 amino acids. Germline CDR1 GTSNPN, CDR2 SVGIG (reference sequence). The CDR3 here is CAWAETGILDTQYF. DNA of the CDR3: TGTGCCTGGGCCGAGACGGGAATCTTAGATACGCAGTATTTT.

In its sample, this clonotype was seen a few times. The rearrangement joins TRBV6-2 or TRBV6-3 to TRBJ1-1, with no clear D. This CDR3 spans 15 amino acids. V lost 5 bases, J lost 6 bases, and 19 bases lay in between. Germline lookup yields CDR1 MNHEY and CDR2 SVGEGT. In nucleotides, the CDR3 is TGTGCCAGCAGTCCAAAGGGCCGCTACGGGTCTGAAGCTTTCTTT. Protein sequence: CASSPKGRYGSEAFF.

This clonotype has ten or more counts. For the CDR3, the DNA is TGTGCCACCAGTGATTTCAAGGACAGGGACACCGGGGAGCTGTTTTTT. Amino acid sequence: CATSDFKDRDTGELFF. The chain recombines TRBV24-1 with TRBJ2-2; TRBD1 aligns across 8 bases. CDR1 and CDR2 (germline): KGHDR, SFDVKD. The CDR3 is 16 residues long. J lost 3 bases, V lost 1 base, and 3 bases had no gene match.

This clonotype was found a few times. This rearrangement joins TRBV20-1 to TRBJ1-1; D might be TRBD1 (6 bases). The CDR3 is made up of 13 amino acids. V was clipped by 5 bases and J by 7 bases, with 17 bases between them. Germline V gene data show CDR1 as DFQATT and CDR2 as SNEGSKA (reference sequence). CDR3 DNA sequence: TGCAGTGCTCGTATCTACAGGGCTGGTGAAGCTTTCTTT. Translation gives CSARIYRAGEAFF.

The V and J genes are TRBV12-3 or TRBV12-4 and TRBJ2-6; 12 bases are a match to TRBD1. This CDR3 spans 17 amino acids. V was clipped by 5 bases and J by 2 bases; unmatched bases: 4. CDR3 in amino acids: CASSPGTGGTGANVLTF. In DNA form, the CDR3 reads TGTGCCAGCAGTCCCGGGACAGGGGGCACTGGGGCCAACGTCCTGACTTTC.

This clonotype has at least ten counts. The rearrangement links TRBV11-2 to TRBJ2-3; D tentatively fits TRBD1 or TRBD2 (6 bases each). V lost 1 base and J lost 0, with 14 bases in between. This CDR3 comprises 17 residues. Germline loops: CDR1 SGHAT, CDR2 FQNNGV. The CDR3 spells CASSLGGAGISTDTQYF. In DNA, the CDR3 is TGTGCCAGCAGCTTAGGGGGGGCAGGGATTAGCACAGATACGCAGTATTTT.

V gene TRBV19 combines with J gene TRBJ2-3; the match to TRBD2 covers 7 bases. CDR1 is LNHDA, CDR2 SQIVND, per germline (reference sequence). V was clipped by 10 bases and J by 4 bases; unmatched bases: 11. The CDR3 covers 14 residues. The CDR3 DNA sequence: TGTGCCATCTCCACCGGGAGGATGGCAGATACGCAGTATTTT. This translates into CAISTGRMADTQYF.

This clonotype was picked up many times. The rearrangement joins TRBV6-6 to TRBJ2-7; D gene unclear. Germline CDR1 reads MNHNY; CDR2 reads SVGAGI (reference sequence). The CDR3 is 15 amino acids. V lost 0 bases and J lost 2, with 11 bases in between. For the CDR3, the DNA is TGTGCCAGCAGTTACTCAGGACGTGATGCCTACGAGCAGTACTTC. Encoded protein: CASSYSGRDAYEQYF.

Ten or more counts support this clonotype. V gene TRBV20-1 combines with J gene TRBJ2-7, with D maybe TRBD2 (5 bases). The CDR3 is 11 residues long. Germline V gene data show CDR1 as DFQATT and CDR2 as SNEGSKA (reference sequence). Trimming removed 3 bases from V and 4 bases from J, with 7 bases in between. This CDR3 reads CSASGGYEQYF. CDR3 nucleotides: TGCAGTGCTAGTGGAGGATACGAGCAGTACTTC.

This clonotype was counted ten times or more. This chain uses TRBV7-8 with TRBJ2-3; 13 nucleotides line up with TRBD2. V lost 2 bases and J lost 1; bases outside the gene matches: 6. The CDR3 is 18 residues long. Germline assignment: CDR1 SGHVS and CDR2 FQNEAQ. The CDR3 loop reads CASSLLLAGGPGTDTQYF. The CDR3 DNA reads TGTGCCAGCAGCTTACTACTAGCGGGAGGGCCGGGCACAGATACGCAGTATTTT.

The J gene is TRBJ1-4, the V gene TRBV6-5, with 7 bases that match TRBD1. The CDR3 runs 14 residues. With V trimmed by 2 bases and J by 9 bases, 6 bases remained unmatched. Germline loops: CDR1 MNHEY, CDR2 SVGAGI. DNA for the CDR3: TGTGCCAGCAGTTACCGTCAGGGGGAAAAAAAACTGTTTTTT. It yields the protein CASSYRQGEKKLFF.

This clonotype was seen many times. V gene TRBV2 combines with J gene TRBJ2-4, with 8 nucleotides matching TRBD2. Germline loops: CDR1 SNHLY, CDR2 FYNNEI. This CDR3 is 15 amino acids long. V gave up 6 bases and J gave up 0 bases; unmatched junction bases: 4. The CDR3 is CASRQLAVAKNIQYF. The CDR3 DNA reads as TGTGCCAGCAGACAACTAGCGGTAGCCAAAAACATTCAGTACTTC.

The chain recombines TRBV27 with TRBJ2-3, with D unclear. V gave up 1 base and J gave up 4 bases, with 15 bases separating them. Germline CDR1 MNHEY, CDR2 SMNVEV (reference sequence). CDR3 length: 16 residues. This CDR3 is CASSLFPAIGADTQYF. The CDR3 DNA follows: TGTGCCAGCAGTTTATTTCCGGCTATTGGGGCAGATACGCAGTATTTT.

Many counts were recorded for this clonotype. The chain combines TRBV7-3 with TRBJ2-1; D not resolved. The CDR3 is 15 amino acids. Germline V gene lookup returns CDR1 SGHTA and CDR2 FQGTGA. V lost 6 bases and J 9 bases, leaving 21 bases between the germline ends. CDR3 nucleotide sequence: TGTGCCAGCAGTTCCGACAAGGCTCGTTCGGCTGAGCAGTTCTTC. It is translated as CASSSDKARSAEQFF.

There are many counts of this clonotype. V and J are TRBV6-2 or TRBV6-3 and TRBJ2-3; no definite D call. Trimming left V 5 bases short and J 5 bases short, with 17 bases between. Germline values: CDR1 MNHEY, CDR2 SVGEGT. The CDR3 spans 15 residues. CDR3 in amino acids: CASSPGPFWGDTQYF. CDR3 sequence (DNA): TGTGCCAGCAGTCCAGGACCCTTCTGGGGAGATACGCAGTATTTT.

Notes on this clonotype: A clone one base away is much larger, so this may be a read error. The rearrangement uses TRBV30 and TRBJ2-1; 7 nucleotides match TRBD2. This CDR3 region has 13 residues. Per germline, CDR1 GTSNPN and CDR2 SVGIG (reference sequence). V shed 5 bases, J shed 6 bases, and the junction held 7 bases outside the gene matches. The CDR3 is CAWGLLAANEQFF. The CDR3 bases are TGTGCCTGGGGTCTCCTAGCGGCCAATGAGCAGTTCTTC.

This chain links TRBV4-2 with TRBJ2-1, with a possible D match to TRBD2 (6 bases). The V end was cut by 4 bases, the J end by 10 bases, with 20 bases between. The germline gives CDR1 LGHNA, CDR2 YNFKEQ. The CDR3 is 15 residues long. The CDR3 DNA reads as TGTGCCAGCAGCCCCTTCACGGGAGTCCCTAGCGAGCAGTTCTTC. It encodes CASSPFTGVPSEQFF.

Ten or more counts support this clonotype. This sequence joins TRBV3-1 and TRBJ1-1; D unresolved. Trimming took off 1 base at V and 5 bases at J, with 11 bases between the two ends. Germline V gene sequence: CDR1 LGHDT, CDR2 YNNKEL (reference sequence). The CDR3 is made up of 14 amino acids. Here the CDR3 reads CASSQGQQETEAFF. DNA of the CDR3: TGTGCCAGCAGCCAAGGACAACAAGAGACTGAAGCTTTCTTT.

The chain has TRBV25-1 and TRBJ2-2, with unresolved D. The V end was cut by 4 bases, the J end by 0 bases, with 12 bases between. This CDR3 contains 16 residues. Germline CDR1 is MGHDK and CDR2 is SYGVNS. The CDR3 DNA is TGTGCCAGCAGTGCTACGGCCCTTGCGAACACCGGGGAGCTGTTTTTT. Residues: CASSATALANTGELFF.

J is TRBJ2-7 and V is TRBV20-1, with a possible D match to TRBD1 (7 bases). With 6 bases removed from V and 1 base from J, the gap between germline ends came to 16 bases. The CDR3 totals 14 residues. CDR1 DFQATT and CDR2 SNEGSKA come from the germline V gene (reference sequence). The CDR3 DNA follows: TGCAGTGCCAGGGGGGTTAAATTGTCCTACGAGCAGTACTTC. Protein: CSARGVKLSYEQYF.

J is TRBJ1-5 and V is TRBV20-1; D ambiguous. The germline CDR1 and CDR2 sequences are DFQATT and SNEGSKA (reference sequence). Trimming stripped 3 bases from V and 9 bases from J, with 12 bases between. This CDR3 comprises 12 residues. The CDR3 here is CSAREYSGPQHF. The DNA of the CDR3 is TGCAGTGCTAGGGAATACTCCGGGCCCCAGCATTTT.

This clonotype was counted many times. The rearrangement joins TRBV20-1 to TRBJ2-3; 8 nucleotides match TRBD2. The CDR3 has 17 residues. Germline trimming cut 1 base from V and 5 bases from J; bases unmatched to any gene: 14. The V gene's germline CDR1 is DFQATT and CDR2 SNEGSKA (reference sequence). The CDR3 loop reads CSARVIPGTSHRDTQYF. CDR3 DNA sequence: TGCAGTGCTAGAGTCATACCCGGGACTAGTCATAGAGATACGCAGTATTTT.

This clonotype was found a few times. V and J are TRBV11-3 and TRBJ1-1; D unresolved. Trimming removed 1 base at V and 10 bases at J, with 19 bases between. Per germline, CDR1 SGHNT and CDR2 YENEEA. The CDR3 contains 15 residues. CDR3 in amino acids: CASSLGPGDSKRAFF. The CDR3 DNA is TGTGCCAGCAGCTTAGGACCAGGAGACTCTAAAAGAGCTTTCTTT. Using reference TRBV11-3 and TRBJ1-1 for the parts outside the CDR3, the full variable domain is EAGVVQSPRYKIIEKKQPVAFWCNPISGHNTLYWYLQNLGQGPELLIRYENEEAVDDSQLPKDRFSAERLKGVDSTLKIQPAELGDSAVYLCASSLGPGDSKRAFFGQGTRLTVV.

V and J are TRBV15 and TRBJ2-5, with D uncertain. The germline V gene encodes CDR1 LNHNV and CDR2 YYDKDF (reference sequence). The germline V and J ends were trimmed by 4 bases and 5 bases, with 8 bases remaining between them. The CDR3 totals 12 residues. CDR3: CATSTLVETQYF. CDR3 coding DNA: TGTGCCACCAGCACGCTTGTTGAGACCCAGTACTTC.

This clonotype was seen many times. The chain recombines TRBV28 with TRBJ2-3; D is unclear. V was cut by 7 bases and J by 0 bases, with 11 bases left in between. The CDR3 totals 14 residues. Germline V gene lookup returns CDR1 MDHEN and CDR2 SYDVKM. The CDR3 nucleotides are TGTGCCAGCAACCCCCACCCTAGCACAGATACGCAGTATTTT. Translation: CASNPHPSTDTQYF.

This clonotype has at least ten counts. The chain combines TRBV12-3 or TRBV12-4 with TRBJ2-2; D is unclear. This CDR3 is built from 11 residues. Trimming removed 7 bases at V and 5 bases at J, with 5 bases between. The CDR3 loop reads CASTWTGELFF. CDR3 in DNA: TGTGCCAGCACCTGGACCGGGGAGCTGTTTTTT.

This clonotype was seen once. Lacking the conserved final phenylalanine or tryptophan, this CDR3 likely reflects a read error. V gene TRBV7-9 combines with J gene TRBJ1-1; the match to TRBD1 covers 7 bases. This CDR3 has 14 residues. Germline CDR1 reads SEHNR; CDR2 reads FQNEAQ (reference sequence). With 7 bases clipped from V and 4 bases from J, the junction kept 9 bases outside the gene matches. The DNA for the CDR3 is TGTGCCAGCACCCCACAGGGGTCTGTCACTGAAGCTTTCCTT. Translating it yields CASTPQGSVTEAFL.

This clonotype was counted at least ten times. CDR3 in DNA: TGTGCCTGGAGTGTACGAGGGACAGGGTCCTACGAGCAGTACTTC. This translates into CAWSVRGTGSYEQYF. V usage is TRBV30 and J usage is TRBJ2-7, with 9 bases identical to TRBD1. Germline trimming cut 0 bases from V and 1 base from J; bases unmatched to any gene: 4. CDR1 GTSNPN and CDR2 SVGIG come from the germline V gene (reference sequence). CDR3 size: 15 residues.

Many counts were recorded for this clonotype. The rearrangement joins TRBV28 to TRBJ1-2; D is ambiguous. Germline V gives CDR1 MDHEN, CDR2 SYDVKM. This CDR3 has 14 residues. V was pared by 2 bases and J by 3 bases, with 10 bases between. The CDR3 bases are TGTGCCAGCAGTTTAGGAACAACCCACTATGGCTACACCTTC. It yields the protein CASSLGTTHYGYTF.